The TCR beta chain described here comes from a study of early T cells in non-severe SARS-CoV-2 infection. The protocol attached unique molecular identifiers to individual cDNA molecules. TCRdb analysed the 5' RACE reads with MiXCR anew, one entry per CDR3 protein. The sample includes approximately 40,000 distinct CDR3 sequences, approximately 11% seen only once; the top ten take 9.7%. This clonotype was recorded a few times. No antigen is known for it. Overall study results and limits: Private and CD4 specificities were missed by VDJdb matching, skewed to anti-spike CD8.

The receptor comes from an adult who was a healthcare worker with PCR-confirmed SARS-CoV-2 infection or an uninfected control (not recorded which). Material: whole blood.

CDR3 bases: TGTGCCTGGAGTGTACAGGAGGGTTCACCCCTCCACTTT. Translation gives CAWSVQEGSPLHF. V usage is TRBV30 and J usage is TRBJ1-6, with D possibly matching TRBD1 (5 bases). The CDR3 contains 13 residues. V was cut by 0 bases and J by 9 bases, with 9 bases left in between. The germline V gene encodes CDR1 GTSNPN and CDR2 SVGIG (reference sequence).